This is a list of T cell receptor beta chains from one sample in a study of sequential checkpoint blockade in melanoma. TCRdb keeps only in-frame clones here, not all; method: immunoSEQ multiplex PCR. The sample has 3,500 to 4,000 clones; less than 50% are singletons. Here the sequenced sample was CD8+ T cells sorted from blood (inferred from file names), taken from a patient given nivolumab and ipilimumab in sequence. The receptors originated from a human donor with melanoma. Both conserved end residues are part of each CDR3. Each record gives: J gene, V gene, D gene, clone size, CDR3 protein, CDR3 DNA. A D gene is named only where the DNA matches it firmly. For some rows the clone size is stated as once, few or many, or as a class when expanded; others skip it.

j_gene: TRBJ2-7; v_gene: TRBV7-9; d_gene: -; abundance: few; CDR3aa: CASSPAAVLHLGAEQYF; CDR3nt: TGTGCCAGCAGCCCTGCGGCGGTACTCCACCTGGGGGCCGAGCAGTACTTC
j_gene: TRBJ2-1; v_gene: TRBV27; d_gene: TRBD1; abundance: -; CDR3aa: CASGDRANEQFF; CDR3nt: TGTGCCAGCGGAGACAGGGCCAATGAGCAGTTCTTC
j_gene: TRBJ1-1; v_gene: TRBV6-1; d_gene: -; abundance: -; CDR3aa: CASTLSDRLNTEAFF; CDR3nt: TGTGCCAGCACCCTAAGTGACAGATTGAACACTGAAGCTTTCTTT
j_gene: TRBJ2-7; v_gene: TRBV4-1; d_gene: TRBD2; abundance: -; CDR3aa: CASSQVDGGGYEQYF; CDR3nt: TGCGCCAGCAGCCAAGTCGATGGGGGAGGGTACGAGCAGTACTTT
j_gene: TRBJ2-7; v_gene: TRBV5-4; d_gene: TRBD1; abundance: medium-sized; CDR3aa: CASSTWGQGARYEQYF; CDR3nt: TGTGCCAGCAGCACGTGGGGACAGGGGGCGCGTTACGAGCAGTACTTC
j_gene: TRBJ2-7; v_gene: TRBV6-5; d_gene: -; abundance: -; CDR3aa: CASRLGQGLDEQYF; CDR3nt: TGTGCCAGTCGTCTGGGGCAGGGCCTCGACGAGCAGTACTTC
j_gene: TRBJ2-7; v_gene: TRBV28; d_gene: TRBD2; abundance: few; CDR3aa: CASSSGLAGYSEQYF; CDR3nt: TGTGCCAGCAGTTCAGGACTAGCGGGCTACTCCGAGCAGTACTTC
j_gene: TRBJ2-7; v_gene: TRBV10-2; d_gene: TRBD1; abundance: once; CDR3aa: CASSESRGRHEQYF; CDR3nt: TGCGCCAGCAGTGAGTCAAGGGGGCGGCACGAGCAGTACTTC
j_gene: TRBJ2-1; v_gene: TRBV5-6; d_gene: -; abundance: once; CDR3aa: CASSLTQNEQFF; CDR3nt: TGTGCCAGCAGCTTGACCCAGAATGAGCAGTTCTTC
j_gene: TRBJ2-7; v_gene: TRBV25-1; d_gene: -; abundance: few; CDR3aa: CASSPNSYEQYF; CDR3nt: TGTGCCAGCAGCCCTAACTCCTACGAGCAGTACTTC
j_gene: TRBJ1-1; v_gene: TRBV19; d_gene: TRBD1; abundance: large; CDR3aa: CASSIDATGDTEAFF; CDR3nt: TGTGCCAGTAGTATAGATGCGACAGGGGACACTGAAGCTTTCTTT
j_gene: TRBJ1-2; v_gene: TRBV19; d_gene: -; abundance: -; CDR3aa: CASSFHRERNYGYTF; CDR3nt: TGTGCCAGTAGTTTCCACAGGGAACGGAACTATGGCTACACCTTC
j_gene: TRBJ1-1; v_gene: TRBV7-9; d_gene: TRBD1; abundance: -; CDR3aa: CASSLGTGEAFF; CDR3nt: TGTGCCAGCAGCTTAGGGACAGGGGAAGCTTTCTTT
j_gene: TRBJ2-7; v_gene: TRBV14; d_gene: -; abundance: -; CDR3aa: CASSQGGASEQYF; CDR3nt: TGTGCCAGCAGCCAAGGGGGAGCCTCCGAGCAGTACTTC
j_gene: TRBJ2-7; v_gene: TRBV27; d_gene: -; abundance: -; CDR3aa: CASSLGGVGTYEQYF; CDR3nt: TGTGCCAGCAGTTTAGGGGGCGTCGGTACCTACGAGCAGTACTTC
j_gene: TRBJ1-2; v_gene: TRBV28; d_gene: -; abundance: few; CDR3aa: CASSLMVEDGYTF; CDR3nt: TGTGCCAGCAGTTTAATGGTTGAGGATGGCTACACCTTC
j_gene: TRBJ2-7; v_gene: TRBV29-1; d_gene: -; abundance: -; CDR3aa: CSVPGTQYEQYF; CDR3nt: TGCAGCGTTCCCGGGACACAATACGAGCAGTACTTC
j_gene: TRBJ1-5; v_gene: TRBV4-1; d_gene: -; abundance: medium-sized; CDR3aa: CASSQVEGSRQPQHF; CDR3nt: TGCGCCAGCAGCCAAGTTGAAGGGAGTCGTCAGCCCCAGCATTTT
j_gene: TRBJ2-7; v_gene: TRBV18; d_gene: -; abundance: -; CDR3aa: CASSPLTQGKYEQYF; CDR3nt: TGTGCCAGCTCACCACTTACTCAGGGGAAATACGAGCAGTACTTC
j_gene: TRBJ2-7; v_gene: TRBV27; d_gene: -; abundance: -; CDR3aa: CASSLYRDYREQYF; CDR3nt: TGTGCCAGCAGTTTATACAGGGACTATCGCGAGCAGTACTTC
j_gene: TRBJ2-7; v_gene: TRBV2; d_gene: -; abundance: -; CDR3aa: CASTSGDSAPYEQYF; CDR3nt: TGTGCCAGCACCAGTGGGGACTCTGCTCCCTACGAGCAGTACTTC
j_gene: TRBJ1-1; v_gene: TRBV4-1; d_gene: TRBD1; abundance: -; CDR3aa: CASSKTGGEYTEAFF; CDR3nt: TGCGCCAGCAGCAAGACAGGGGGCGAATACACTGAAGCTTTCTTT
j_gene: TRBJ2-7; v_gene: TRBV5-1; d_gene: TRBD1; abundance: few; CDR3aa: CASSLGTGGAGAGPSYEQYF; CDR3nt: TGCGCCAGCAGCTTGGGGACAGGGGGCGCGGGAGCGGGTCCCTCCTACGAGCAGTACTTC
j_gene: TRBJ1-1; v_gene: TRBV6-5; d_gene: -; abundance: once; CDR3aa: CASSDSLHGLEAFF; CDR3nt: TGTGCCAGCAGTGACTCCCTTCATGGGCTTGAAGCTTTCTTT